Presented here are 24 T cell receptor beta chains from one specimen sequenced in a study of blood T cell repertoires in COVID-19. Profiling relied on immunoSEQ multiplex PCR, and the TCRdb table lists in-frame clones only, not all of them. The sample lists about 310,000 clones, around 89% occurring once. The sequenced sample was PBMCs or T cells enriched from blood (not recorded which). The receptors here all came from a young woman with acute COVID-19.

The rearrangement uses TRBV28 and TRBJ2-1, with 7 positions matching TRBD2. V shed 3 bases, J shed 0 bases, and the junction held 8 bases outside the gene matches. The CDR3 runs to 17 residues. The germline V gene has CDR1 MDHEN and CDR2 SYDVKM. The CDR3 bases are TGTGCCAGCAGTTTGGGGTCAGCGGGGAGCTCCTACAATGAGCAGTTCTTC. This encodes CASSLGSAGSSYNEQFF.

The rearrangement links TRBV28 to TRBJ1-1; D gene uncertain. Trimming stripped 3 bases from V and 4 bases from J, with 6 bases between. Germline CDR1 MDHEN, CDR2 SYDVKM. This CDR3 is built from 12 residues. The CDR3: CASSLFSTEAFF. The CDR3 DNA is TGTGCCAGCAGTTTGTTCAGCACTGAAGCTTTCTTT.

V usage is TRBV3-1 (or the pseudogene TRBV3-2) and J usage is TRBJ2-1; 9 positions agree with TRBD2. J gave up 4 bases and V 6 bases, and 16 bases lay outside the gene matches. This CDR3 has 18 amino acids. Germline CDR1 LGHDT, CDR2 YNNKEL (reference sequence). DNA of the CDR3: TGTGCCAGCAGGCAGGGTCCACTGCGGGAGGGCCCTTACAATGAGCAGTTCTTC. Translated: CASRQGPLREGPYNEQFF.

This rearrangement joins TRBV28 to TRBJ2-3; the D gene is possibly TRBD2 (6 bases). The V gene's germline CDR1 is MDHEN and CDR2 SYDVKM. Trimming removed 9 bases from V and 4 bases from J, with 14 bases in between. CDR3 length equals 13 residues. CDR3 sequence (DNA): TGTGCCAGTCTCGCCGGGGGTTCAGATACGCAGTATTTT. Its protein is CASLAGGSDTQYF. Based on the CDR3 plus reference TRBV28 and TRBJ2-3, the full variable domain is DVKVTQSSRYLVKRTGEKVFLECVQDMDHENMFWYRQDPGLGLRLIYFSYDVKMKEKGDIPEGYSVSREKKERFSLILESASTNQTSMYLCASLAGGSDTQYFGPGTRLTVL.

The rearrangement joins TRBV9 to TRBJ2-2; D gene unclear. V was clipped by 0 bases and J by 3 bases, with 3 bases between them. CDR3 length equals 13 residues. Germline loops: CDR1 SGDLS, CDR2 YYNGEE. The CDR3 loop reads CASSVADTGELFF. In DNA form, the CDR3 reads TGTGCCAGCAGCGTAGCAGACACCGGGGAGCTGTTTTTT.

DNA for the CDR3: TGTGCCAGCACGCGAAGCTCCTATAATTCACCCCTCCACTTT. Protein product: CASTRSSYNSPLHF. The chain uses TRBV28 and TRBJ1-6, with D hard to call. This CDR3 has 14 residues. The V gene lost 7 bases and the J gene lost 0 bases, with 7 bases spanning the gap. Germline V gene data show CDR1 as MDHEN and CDR2 as SYDVKM.

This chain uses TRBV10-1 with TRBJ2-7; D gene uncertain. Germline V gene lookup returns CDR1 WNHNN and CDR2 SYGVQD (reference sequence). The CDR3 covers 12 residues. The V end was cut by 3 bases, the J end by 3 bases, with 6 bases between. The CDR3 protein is CASSDQFYEQYF. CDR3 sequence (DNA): TGCGCCAGCAGTGACCAATTCTACGAGCAGTACTTC.

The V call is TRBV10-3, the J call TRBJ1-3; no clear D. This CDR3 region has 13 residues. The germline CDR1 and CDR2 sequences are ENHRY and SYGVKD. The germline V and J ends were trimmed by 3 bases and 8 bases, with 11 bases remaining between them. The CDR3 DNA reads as TGTGCCATCAGTGACACGGCTAGTGACACCATATATTTT. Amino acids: CAISDTASDTIYF.

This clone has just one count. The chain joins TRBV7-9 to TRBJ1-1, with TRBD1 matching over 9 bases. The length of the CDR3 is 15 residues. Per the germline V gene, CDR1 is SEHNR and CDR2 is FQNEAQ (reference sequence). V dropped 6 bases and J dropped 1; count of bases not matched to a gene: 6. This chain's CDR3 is CASRTPGQGNTEAFF. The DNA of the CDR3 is TGTGCCAGCAGGACACCGGGACAGGGGAACACTGAAGCTTTCTTT.

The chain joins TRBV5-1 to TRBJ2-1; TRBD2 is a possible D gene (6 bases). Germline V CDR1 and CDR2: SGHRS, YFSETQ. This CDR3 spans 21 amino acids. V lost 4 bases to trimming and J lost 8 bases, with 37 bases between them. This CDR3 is CASSPRRGPGSRTTSRDEQFF. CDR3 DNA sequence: TGCGCCAGCAGCCCGAGGAGGGGCCCCGGCAGTCGGACCACTTCTAGGGATGAGCAGTTCTTC.

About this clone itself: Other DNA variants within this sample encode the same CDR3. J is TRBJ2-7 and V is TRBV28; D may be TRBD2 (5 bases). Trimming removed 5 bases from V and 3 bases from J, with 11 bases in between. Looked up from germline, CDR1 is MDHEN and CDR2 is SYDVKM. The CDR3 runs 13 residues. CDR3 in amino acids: CASSLPGIYEQYF. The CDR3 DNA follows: TGTGCCAGCAGTCTACCCGGGATCTACGAGCAGTACTTC.

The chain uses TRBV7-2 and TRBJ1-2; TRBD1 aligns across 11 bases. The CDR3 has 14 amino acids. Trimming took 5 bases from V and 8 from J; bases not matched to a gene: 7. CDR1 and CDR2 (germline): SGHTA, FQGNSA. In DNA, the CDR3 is TGTGCCAGCAGCCCGAGAGGGACAGGGGGGGGCTACACCTTC. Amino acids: CASSPRGTGGGYTF.

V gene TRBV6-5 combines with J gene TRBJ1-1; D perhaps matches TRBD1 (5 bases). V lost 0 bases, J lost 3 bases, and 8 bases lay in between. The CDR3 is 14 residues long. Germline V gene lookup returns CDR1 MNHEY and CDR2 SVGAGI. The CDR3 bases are TGTGCCAGCAGTTACTCAGGGGCCTACACTGAAGCTTTCTTT. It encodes CASSYSGAYTEAFF.

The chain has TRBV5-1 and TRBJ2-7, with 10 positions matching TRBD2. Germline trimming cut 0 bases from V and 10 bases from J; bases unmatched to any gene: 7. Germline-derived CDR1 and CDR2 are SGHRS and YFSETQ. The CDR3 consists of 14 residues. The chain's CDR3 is CASSLEIAGGFQYF. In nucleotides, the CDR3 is TGCGCCAGCAGCTTGGAAATAGCGGGAGGTTTTCAGTACTTC.

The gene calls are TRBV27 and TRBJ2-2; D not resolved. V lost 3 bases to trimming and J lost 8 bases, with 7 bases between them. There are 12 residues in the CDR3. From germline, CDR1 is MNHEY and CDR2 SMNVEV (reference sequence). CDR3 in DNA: TGTGCCAGCAGTTTCCCCCGGGGGGAGCTGTTTTTT. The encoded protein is CASSFPRGELFF.

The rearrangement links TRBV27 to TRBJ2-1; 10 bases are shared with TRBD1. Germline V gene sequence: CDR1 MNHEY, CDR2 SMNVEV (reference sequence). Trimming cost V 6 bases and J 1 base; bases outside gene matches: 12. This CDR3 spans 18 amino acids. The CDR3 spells CASRRTGTGAYSYNEQFF. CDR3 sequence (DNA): TGTGCCAGCAGGCGGACCGGGACAGGGGCTTATTCCTACAATGAGCAGTTCTTC.

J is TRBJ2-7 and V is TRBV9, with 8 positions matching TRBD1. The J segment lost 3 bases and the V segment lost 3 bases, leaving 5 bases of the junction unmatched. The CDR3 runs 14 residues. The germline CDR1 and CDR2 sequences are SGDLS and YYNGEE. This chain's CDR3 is CASSAGTGGYEQYF. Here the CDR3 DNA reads TGTGCCAGCAGCGCCGGGACAGGAGGCTACGAGCAGTACTTC.

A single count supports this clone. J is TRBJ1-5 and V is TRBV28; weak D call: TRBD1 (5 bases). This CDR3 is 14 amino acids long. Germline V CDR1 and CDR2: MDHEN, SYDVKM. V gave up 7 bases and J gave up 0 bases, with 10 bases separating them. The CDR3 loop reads CASIQGGSNQPQHF. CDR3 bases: TGTGCCAGCATCCAGGGAGGTAGCAATCAGCCCCAGCATTTT.

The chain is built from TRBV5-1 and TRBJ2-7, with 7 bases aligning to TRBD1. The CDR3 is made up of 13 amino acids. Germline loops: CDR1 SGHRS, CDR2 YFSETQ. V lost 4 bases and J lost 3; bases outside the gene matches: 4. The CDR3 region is CASSHGTDYEQYF. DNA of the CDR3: TGCGCCAGCAGCCATGGGACAGACTACGAGCAGTACTTC.

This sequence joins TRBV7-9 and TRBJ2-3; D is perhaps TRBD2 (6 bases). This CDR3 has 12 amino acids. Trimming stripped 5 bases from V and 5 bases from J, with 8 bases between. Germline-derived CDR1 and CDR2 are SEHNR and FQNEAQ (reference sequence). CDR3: CASSRREDTQYF. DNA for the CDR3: TGTGCCAGCAGCCGGCGGGAAGATACGCAGTATTTT.

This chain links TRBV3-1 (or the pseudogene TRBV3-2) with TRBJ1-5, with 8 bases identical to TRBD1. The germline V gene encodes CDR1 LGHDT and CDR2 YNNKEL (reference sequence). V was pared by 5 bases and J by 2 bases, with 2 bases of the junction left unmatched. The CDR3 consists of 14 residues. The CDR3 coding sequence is TGTGCCAGCAGCATGACAGGGGGCAATCAGCCCCAGCATTTT. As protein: CASSMTGGNQPQHF.

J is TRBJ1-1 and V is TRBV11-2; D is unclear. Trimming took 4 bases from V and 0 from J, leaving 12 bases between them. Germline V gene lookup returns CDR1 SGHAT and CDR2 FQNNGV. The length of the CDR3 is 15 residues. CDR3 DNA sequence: TGTGCCAGCAGCTCCCCTGAGGGTATGAACACTGAAGCTTTCTTT. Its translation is CASSSPEGMNTEAFF.

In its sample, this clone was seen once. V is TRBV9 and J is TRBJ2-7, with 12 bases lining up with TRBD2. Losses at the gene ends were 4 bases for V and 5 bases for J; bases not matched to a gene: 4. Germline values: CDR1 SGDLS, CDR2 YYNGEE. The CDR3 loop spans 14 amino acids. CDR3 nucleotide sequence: TGTGCCAGCAGCACGGGACTAGCGGGCGACGAGCAGTACTTC. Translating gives CASSTGLAGDEQYF.

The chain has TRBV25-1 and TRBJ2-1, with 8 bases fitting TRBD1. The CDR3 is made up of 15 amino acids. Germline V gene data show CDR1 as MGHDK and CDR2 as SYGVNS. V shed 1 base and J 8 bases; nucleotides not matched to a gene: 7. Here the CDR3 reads CASSEWGQGADEQFF. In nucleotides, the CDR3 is TGTGCCAGCAGTGAATGGGGCCAGGGGGCCGATGAGCAGTTCTTC.